The 23 T cell receptor beta chains reported below all come from one sample, sequenced in a study of cytomegalovirus exposure and HLA in healthy donors. The method was immunoSEQ multiplex PCR; TCRdb's version includes in-frame clones alone and lacks a portion of them. Among around 100,000 clones listed, about 94% were seen once. Sample: PBMCs. These receptors were taken from a woman aged 18-30 years in good health and CMV-seronegative.

The genes are TRBV10-1 and TRBJ2-1; 8 bases agree with TRBD1. CDR1 and CDR2 (germline): WNHNN, SYGVQD (reference sequence). The CDR3 is 17 amino acids. V trimming: 0 bases; J trimming: 9 bases; junction bases outside the gene matches: 13. As DNA, the CDR3 is TGCGCCAGCAGTGAGTCTTTGGGGACAGGAGGGATTGGTGAGCAGTTCTTC. It yields the protein CASSESLGTGGIGEQFF.

The chain links TRBV2 to TRBJ2-1; 8 nucleotides match TRBD2. Unmatched junction bases numbered 6, after V lost 8 bases and J lost 0 bases. The CDR3 covers 15 residues. The V gene's germline CDR1 is SNHLY and CDR2 FYNNEI. Written as DNA, the CDR3 is TGTGCCAGCCTTGAACTAGCGGCCTCCTACAATGAGCAGTTCTTC. Encoded protein: CASLELAASYNEQFF.

V gene TRBV25-1 combines with J gene TRBJ1-1, with D unclear. Germline loops: CDR1 MGHDK, CDR2 SYGVNS. V lost 3 bases, J lost 7 bases, and 6 bases lay in between. The CDR3 is 11 amino acids. The CDR3 bases are TGTGCCAGCAGTGATACCGGTGAAGCTTTCTTT. The encoded protein is CASSDTGEAFF.

V is TRBV11-3 and J is TRBJ1-1; TRBD1 matches at 9 bases. The CDR3 has 16 residues. In germline, CDR1 is SGHNT, CDR2 YENEEA. After removal of 1 base from V and 0 bases from J, the junction contained 3 bases not matched to a gene. CDR3 loop: CASSLAWTGVNTEAFF. The CDR3 nucleotides read TGTGCCAGCAGCTTAGCATGGACAGGGGTGAACACTGAAGCTTTCTTT.

The sample holds one count of this clone. This chain uses TRBV19 with TRBJ1-2, with 10 bases fitting TRBD1. Looked up from germline, CDR1 is LNHDA and CDR2 is SQIVND (reference sequence). V was pared by 7 bases and J by 3 bases, with 8 bases of the junction left unmatched. The CDR3 spans 15 residues. The CDR3 reads CASTTGGYLDYGYTF. The CDR3 nucleotides read TGTGCCAGTACGACAGGGGGCTATTTGGACTATGGCTACACCTTC.

This clone was detected once. The J gene is TRBJ2-7, the V gene TRBV10-2; perhaps TRBD1 as D (6 bases). The CDR3 consists of 14 residues. Germline CDR1 and CDR2: WSHSY and SAAADI. Trimming stripped 4 bases from V and 5 bases from J, with 15 bases between. The CDR3 DNA is TGCGCCAGCAGTGCCCTTTACAGGGAAAACGAGCAGTACTTC. Translation: CASSALYRENEQYF.

V and J are TRBV7-8 and TRBJ2-2; 7 bases align to TRBD2. V lost 1 base to trimming and J lost 1 base; unmatched junction nucleotides: 3. Germline values: CDR1 SGHVS, CDR2 FQNEAQ. This CDR3 contains 16 residues. CDR3 loop: CASSLGQRGNTGELFF. As DNA, the CDR3 is TGTGCCAGCAGCTTAGGTCAGCGGGGGAACACCGGGGAGCTGTTTTTT. The entire variable domain, with the rest obtained from reference TRBV7-8 and TRBJ2-2, is as follows: GAGVSQSPRYKVAKRGQDVALRCDPISGHVSLFWYQQALGQGPEFLTYFQNEAQLDKSGLPSDRFFAERPEGSVSTLKIQRTQQEDSAVYLCASSLGQRGNTGELFFGEGSRLTVL.

V usage is TRBV7-9 and J usage is TRBJ2-5; 9 bases line up with TRBD1. The J segment lost 3 bases and the V segment lost 4 bases, leaving 6 bases of the junction unmatched. There are 15 residues in the CDR3. CDR1 is SEHNR and CDR2 is FQNEAQ in the germline V gene (reference sequence). The CDR3 protein is CASSSPWTGEETQYF. The CDR3 DNA follows: TGTGCCAGCAGCTCTCCGTGGACAGGGGAAGAGACCCAGTACTTC.

This chain links TRBV25-1 with TRBJ1-2; no clear D. Trimming took 5 bases from V and 0 from J, leaving 10 bases between them. The germline V gene has CDR1 MGHDK and CDR2 SYGVNS. The CDR3 has 14 residues. Written as DNA, the CDR3 is TGTGCCAGCAGTAGGACTGTTCCTAACTATGGCTACACCTTC. The encoded protein is CASSRTVPNYGYTF.

This chain links TRBV30 with TRBJ1-6; 7 nucleotides match TRBD1. Germline assignment: CDR1 GTSNPN and CDR2 SVGIG (reference sequence). This CDR3 has 16 residues. V was pared by 4 bases and J by 3 bases, with 9 bases of the junction left unmatched. CDR3 protein: CAWNFQGGSYNSPLHF. CDR3 DNA: TGTGCCTGGAATTTCCAGGGGGGCAGCTATAATTCACCCCTCCACTTT. Looking up the rest from reference TRBV30 and TRBJ1-6 gives the full variable domain: SQTIHQWPATLVQPVGSPLSLECTVEGTSNPNLYWYRQAAGRGLQLLFYSVGIGQISSEVPQNLSASRPQDRQFILSSKKLLLSDSGFYLCAWNFQGGSYNSPLHFGNGTRLTVT.

The chain uses TRBV6-6 and TRBJ2-1, with TRBD1 identical over 10 bases. The V gene end was trimmed by 7 bases and the J gene end by 7 bases; junction bases not matched to a gene: 7. Germline assignment: CDR1 MNHNY and CDR2 SVGAGI (reference sequence). CDR3 size: 14 residues. Here the CDR3 DNA reads TGTGCCAGCACTCCGACAGGGGGCTTAAATGAGCAGTTCTTC. Its translation is CASTPTGGLNEQFF.

V and J are TRBV7-8 and TRBJ1-1; 9 bases are shared with TRBD1. Germline V lookup: CDR1 SGHVS, CDR2 FQNEAQ. This CDR3 region has 20 residues. Trimming at V came to 4 bases and at J to 4 bases, leaving 22 bases not matched to a gene. CDR3 sequence reads: CASSSMWAWGQGVSGTEAFF. The DNA of the CDR3 is TGTGCCAGCAGCTCAATGTGGGCGTGGGGACAGGGTGTGTCGGGCACTGAAGCTTTCTTT.

This sequence joins TRBV7-9 and TRBJ1-2; no reliable D call. The V gene lost 4 bases and the J gene lost 0 bases, with 9 bases spanning the gap. Germline loops: CDR1 SEHNR, CDR2 FQNEAQ (reference sequence). The CDR3 is 14 amino acids. For the CDR3, the DNA is TGTGCCAGCAGCTCCGGAGAGACTAACTATGGCTACACCTTC. Encoded protein: CASSSGETNYGYTF.

This sequence joins TRBV13 and TRBJ2-1; D perhaps matches TRBD2 (5 bases). Trimming left V 2 bases short and J 4 bases short, with 9 bases between. This CDR3 has 14 residues. Germline V gene lookup returns CDR1 PRHDT and CDR2 FYEKMQ (reference sequence). CDR3 region: CASSLSSGYNEQFF. CDR3 nucleotide sequence: TGTGCCAGCAGCTTATCCAGCGGTTACAATGAGCAGTTCTTC.

V is TRBV7-2 and J is TRBJ2-5, with 8 bases identical to TRBD2. The CDR3 contains 15 residues. CDR1 SGHTA and CDR2 FQGNSA come from the germline V gene. V shed 6 bases, J shed 1 base, and the junction held 7 bases outside the gene matches. The chain's CDR3 is CASRYTSGPQETQYF. In DNA, the CDR3 is TGTGCCAGCAGATACACTAGCGGACCCCAAGAGACCCAGTACTTC.

The chain is built from TRBV30 and TRBJ1-6; D is ambiguous. With 5 bases removed from V and 7 bases from J, the gap between germline ends came to 12 bases. Germline lookup yields CDR1 GTSNPN and CDR2 SVGIG (reference sequence). The CDR3 runs 13 residues. For the CDR3, the DNA is TGTGCCTGGTCCTATGGAGACAATTCACCCCTCCACTTT. It codes for CAWSYGDNSPLHF.

In this sample, this clone turned up once. This chain links TRBV9 with TRBJ1-1; D perhaps matches TRBD1 (6 bases). The CDR3 spans 14 residues. Germline V lookup: CDR1 SGDLS, CDR2 YYNGEE. Trimming left V 0 bases short and J 1 base short, with 7 bases between. The CDR3 is CASSVGQANTEAFF. In DNA, the CDR3 is TGTGCCAGCAGCGTAGGACAGGCGAACACTGAAGCTTTCTTT.

This chain uses TRBV4-3 with TRBJ1-2, with 7 bases aligning to TRBD1. The V segment lost 3 bases and the J segment 5 bases; nucleotides outside the gene matches: 9. This CDR3 contains 15 residues. Germline V CDR1 and CDR2: LGHNA, YSLEER. CDR3 in DNA: TGCGCCAGCAGCCAGCGGGGGGACAGTTTTTATGGCTACACCTTC. Translation: CASSQRGDSFYGYTF.

V and J are TRBV5-1 and TRBJ2-7, with D possibly TRBD1 on 6 matching bases. This CDR3 contains 17 residues. Trimming left V 4 bases short and J 2 bases short, with 22 bases between. Germline V gives CDR1 SGHRS, CDR2 YFSETQ. This CDR3 is CASSPGLQGPFTYEQYF. The CDR3 DNA is TGCGCCAGCAGCCCTGGGCTACAGGGACCCTTCACCTACGAGCAGTACTTC.

This clone was seen once. The chain couples TRBV9 to TRBJ2-1, with D perhaps TRBD2 (7 bases). V lost 0 bases, J lost 2 bases, and 12 bases lay in between. Germline V gene lookup returns CDR1 SGDLS and CDR2 YYNGEE. CDR3 length: 16 amino acids. Written as DNA, the CDR3 is TGTGCCAGCAGCGTAGCTGGGAGGGGGGCCTACAATGAGCAGTTCTTC. As protein: CASSVAGRGAYNEQFF.

The chain carries TRBV25-1 and TRBJ2-7, with TRBD2 matching 11 bases. The V gene's germline CDR1 is MGHDK and CDR2 SYGVNS. V lost 8 bases and J lost 5; bases outside the gene matches: 5. The CDR3 length is 13 residues. In DNA, the CDR3 is TGTGCCAGCTCACTAGCGGGAGCAAACGAGCAGTACTTC. Its translation is CASSLAGANEQYF.

The V and J genes are TRBV11-3 and TRBJ1-1; unclear D gene. Trimming took off 3 bases at V and 7 bases at J, with 12 bases between the two ends. The CDR3 covers 13 residues. Per the germline V gene, CDR1 is SGHNT and CDR2 is YENEEA. In nucleotides, the CDR3 is TGTGCCAGCAGCTTTGCGGGAGGGAGTGAAGCTTTCTTT. This sequence encodes CASSFAGGSEAFF.

Comments on this clone: Since a much larger clone is just one base distant, this may be a read error. V and J are TRBV13 and TRBJ2-7; D may be TRBD1 (5 bases). The V gene lost 3 bases and the J gene lost 0 bases, with 6 bases spanning the gap. Looked up from germline, CDR1 is PRHDT and CDR2 is FYEKMQ (reference sequence). This CDR3 spans 13 amino acids. CDR3 in amino acids: CASSFDSSYEQYF. The CDR3 DNA reads TGTGCCAGCAGCTTCGACAGCTCCTACGAGCAGTACTTC.